Listed below are T cell receptor beta chains from one sample, sequenced in a study of graft-versus-host responses after intestinal transplantation. These receptors are not linked to any known antigen. Libraries were prepared by immunoSEQ multiplex PCR; TCRdb keeps only in-frame clonotypes and omits some of them. The sample carries over 70,000 clones, under 85% recorded once. Sample: unstimulated CD8+ T cells sorted from spleen or lymph node cells, taken before intestinal transplant. The receptors come from a human donor who received an intestinal transplant. Both conserved end residues are part of each CDR3. D genes are given only for firm matches. Rows give clone size only sometimes, using once, few, many, or a class for an expanded clone.

V: TRBV10-3; size: few; J: TRBJ2-2; D: .; DNA: TGTGCCATCGTCCAGGGTGACACCGGGGAGCTGTTTTTT; CDR3: CAIVQGDTGELFF
V: TRBV13; size: .; J: TRBJ2-5; D: .; DNA: TGTGCCAGCAGCTTAACCTCTGTGGGGCAAGAGACCCAGTACTTC; CDR3: CASSLTSVGQETQYF
V: TRBV19; size: .; J: TRBJ1-5; D: TRBD1; DNA: TGTGCCAGTATTGCGACAGGGGGGCTTTATAGCAATCAGCCCCAGCATTTT; CDR3: CASIATGGLYSNQPQHF
V: TRBV15; size: .; J: TRBJ1-2; D: TRBD1; DNA: TGTGCCACCAGCAGACCTACAAACAGGGGGACAAACTATGGCTACACCTTC; CDR3: CATSRPTNRGTNYGYTF
V: TRBV5-8; size: few; J: TRBJ1-3; D: .; DNA: TGTGCCAGCCGGGACTCTGGAAACACCATATATTTT; CDR3: CASRDSGNTIYF
V: TRBV21-1; size: .; J: TRBJ2-7; D: .; DNA: TGTGCCATCCCCTTTCTCGACAGTCCGTCGCAGTACTTC; CDR3: CAIPFLDSPSQYF
V: TRBV28; size: .; J: TRBJ2-1; D: TRBD1; DNA: TGTGCCAGCAGTTTCTGGACGACAGGGACGCGCGACAATGAGCAGTTCTTC; CDR3: CASSFWTTGTRDNEQFF
V: TRBV6-5; size: .; J: TRBJ1-1; D: .; DNA: TGTGCCAGCAGTTACATGAGGGGGAGTACTGAAGCTTTCTTT; CDR3: CASSYMRGSTEAFF
V: TRBV27; size: .; J: TRBJ2-3; D: TRBD2; DNA: TGTGCCAGCAGTTGGACTAGCGGATTCACAGATACGCAGTATTTT; CDR3: CASSWTSGFTDTQYF
V: TRBV28; size: .; J: TRBJ1-4; D: .; DNA: TGTGCCAGCAGTTTAAATCTGGGGTCAGGAGCAACTAATGAAAAACTGTTTTTT; CDR3: CASSLNLGSGATNEKLFF
V: TRBV30; size: .; J: TRBJ1-2; D: .; DNA: TGTGCCTGGAGTGTACTCCAGGGGCCGGGGGGCTACACCTTC; CDR3: CAWSVLQGPGGYTF
V: TRBV28; size: .; J: TRBJ1-1; D: .; DNA: TGTGCCAGCAGGCCGGGGGGTGGGTACACTGAAGCTTTCTTT; CDR3: CASRPGGGYTEAFF
V: TRBV2; size: .; J: TRBJ1-1; D: .; DNA: TGTGCCAGCAGCCGGGTCAGCACTGAAGCTTTCTTT; CDR3: CASSRVSTEAFF
V: TRBV7-3; size: .; J: TRBJ2-5; D: .; DNA: TGTGCCAGCAGCTTATCAAGCTTGGAGACCCAGTACTTC; CDR3: CASSLSSLETQYF
V: TRBV7-9; size: .; J: TRBJ2-7; D: TRBD1; DNA: TGTGCCAGCAGGTTAGAGTGGTCGACAGGGGCTTGGGGTTACGAGCAGTACTTC; CDR3: CASRLEWSTGAWGYEQYF
V: TRBV9; size: few; J: TRBJ2-5; D: .; DNA: TGTGCCAGCAGCCCTGGAGGAGGGGGCGGGAAGACCCAGTACTTC; CDR3: CASSPGGGGGKTQYF
V: TRBV2; size: .; J: TRBJ2-5; D: .; DNA: TGTGCCAGCAGCGTCGGACCGGCCGGCAAGACCCAGTACTTC; CDR3: CASSVGPAGKTQYF
V: TRBV5-1; size: .; J: TRBJ2-7; D: .; DNA: TGCGCCAGCAGCTTAGGGCCAGAATACGAGCAGTACTTC; CDR3: CASSLGPEYEQYF
V: TRBV21-1; size: .; J: TRBJ2-1; D: .; DNA: TGTGCCAGCAGCAATCGGCGACGAGAGAGCTCCTACAATGAGCAGTTCTTC; CDR3: CASSNRRRESSYNEQFF
V: TRBV27; size: .; J: TRBJ1-5; D: .; DNA: TGTGCCAGCAGTCCCTCGGACGGATATAGCAATCAGCCCCAGCATTTT; CDR3: CASSPSDGYSNQPQHF
V: TRBV19; size: .; J: TRBJ1-1; D: .; DNA: TGTGCCAGTACCCTTAGCCGGACCCCCGGGACGGGTAACACTGAAGCTTTCTTT; CDR3: CASTLSRTPGTGNTEAFF
V: TRBV6-1; size: .; J: TRBJ2-7; D: .; DNA: TGTGCCAGCAGACAGGGTACCTACGAGCAGTACTTC; CDR3: CASRQGTYEQYF
V: TRBV28; size: .; J: TRBJ2-5; D: .; DNA: TGTGCCAGCAGTTACAGGGCAACTCAAGAGACCCAGTACTTC; CDR3: CASSYRATQETQYF
V: TRBV5-4; size: .; J: TRBJ2-7; D: .; DNA: TGTGCCAGCAGCTTGGCCCCGCGACAGGCCCCAGCCTACGAGCAGTACTTC; CDR3: CASSLAPRQAPAYEQYF
V: TRBV5-1; size: .; J: TRBJ2-7; D: TRBD2; DNA: TGCGCCAGCAGCCCGGGACTAGCGGACCCCTACGAGCAGTACTTC; CDR3: CASSPGLADPYEQYF
V: TRBV5-1; size: .; J: TRBJ2-2; D: TRBD1; DNA: TGCGCCAGCAGCCCCGGGACAGGGGGCACCGGGGAGCTGTTTTTT; CDR3: CASSPGTGGTGELFF
V: TRBV6-5; size: .; J: TRBJ2-7; D: TRBD1; DNA: TGTGCCATTCCGACAGGGTTTTTCGACGAGCAGTACTTC; CDR3: CAIPTGFFDEQYF
V: TRBV6-5; size: once; J: TRBJ1-5; D: .; DNA: TGTGCCAACGGCAGGGGCAATCAGCCCCAGCATTTT; CDR3: CANGRGNQPQHF
V: TRBV7-9; size: .; J: TRBJ2-2; D: .; DNA: TGTGCCAGCAGCTTCCAGGGGACCGGGGAGCTGTTTTTT; CDR3: CASSFQGTGELFF
V: TRBV13; size: .; J: TRBJ2-7; D: .; DNA: TGTGCCAGCAGCCTCTTAGCGGAACGGCTAGAGTACTTC; CDR3: CASSLLAERLEYF
V: TRBV2; size: few; J: TRBJ2-7; D: .; DNA: TGTGCCAGCAGTGACCGGGAACTAGTAGAGAGGTTCTACGAGCAGTACTTC; CDR3: CASSDRELVERFYEQYF
V: TRBV10-3; size: .; J: TRBJ2-7; D: .; DNA: TGTGCCATCAGTGAGTCAACACGCCGTAGAACCTCCTACGAGCAGTACTTC; CDR3: CAISESTRRRTSYEQYF
V: TRBV14; size: .; J: TRBJ1-2; D: TRBD1; DNA: TGTGCCAGCAGCCTTCATGGACAGGAGCCGTATGGCTACACCTTC; CDR3: CASSLHGQEPYGYTF
V: TRBV10-2; size: few; J: TRBJ2-5; D: TRBD2; DNA: TGCGCCAGCAGTGAGGGGGGGGGAGGCGAAGAGACCCAGTACTTC; CDR3: CASSEGGGGEETQYF
V: TRBV19; size: .; J: TRBJ1-3; D: .; DNA: TGTGCCAGTAGCCCCACAGGTGGGGGAAACACCATATATTTT; CDR3: CASSPTGGGNTIYF
V: TRBV2; size: .; J: TRBJ1-6; D: .; DNA: TGTGCCAGCGGGGGGATCCTTCGTTCACCCCTCCACTTT; CDR3: CASGGILRSPLHF
V: TRBV2; size: .; J: TRBJ2-1; D: TRBD2; DNA: TGTGCCAGCAGTGGGGGACTAGCGGGATTAAGCTCCTACAATGAGCAGTTCTTC; CDR3: CASSGGLAGLSSYNEQFF
V: TRBV6-7; size: .; J: TRBJ2-1; D: .; DNA: TGTGCCAGCAGTTTAAGGGGAAGGGCCTACAATGAGCAGTTCTTC; CDR3: CASSLRGRAYNEQFF
V: TRBV27; size: .; J: TRBJ1-2; D: .; DNA: TGTGCCAGCACAGGCGGTTATGGCTACACCTTC; CDR3: CASTGGYGYTF